This T cell receptor beta chain was recorded in a study of blood T cell repertoires in COVID-19 (dated by TCRdb to the early 2020s). In the study overall: Samples from collaborators originated in the United States, Italy and Spain and spanned both the acute and convalescent phases of COVID-19. The material from the prospective study consisted of cDNA or gDNA derived from T cells, B-cell-depleted T cells, or PBMCs. Deeply sampled blood TCRbeta repertoires from subjects exposed to, actively infected with, or recovered from COVID-19 were included in the dataset. The repertoires were released in a freely available public database meant as a resource for research on the immune response to SARS-CoV-2. Samples came from the ongoing ImmuneRACE study (first 160 participants) plus 1,254 subjects from 6 global collaborators. The sample metadata nearly always contained a de-identified subject ID, COVID-19 status, age in years and sex. Where available, HLA class I and class II types were taken from metadata supplied by the sample provider and were not determined by assay-based typing. What the work shows at the level of the full study, not this receptor alone: Clinical and demographic metadata were provided uncurated, with the amount varying by source and participant.

Whole blood was collected in K2EDTA tubes by collaborating institutions according to the institutions' own protocols. For TCRbeta analysis, collaborator samples were shipped as frozen whole blood, as isolated PBMCs, or as DNA extracted from either sample type. As regards this clone: Its antigen target is currently unknown. The sample holds no much larger clone one base away, and base qualities are not on file.

TCRbeta CDR3 regions were amplified from genomic DNA using the immunoSEQ Assay, a bias-controlled multiplex PCR. On the study's bioinformatics: Nucleated cell counts per sample were estimated from amplification of reference gene primers within the assay. To quantify the absolute abundance of each unique TCRbeta CDR3 rearrangement, sequence reads were collapsed and filtered. For each sample, productive Simpson clonality was calculated by taking the square root of Simpson's diversity index across productive rearrangements. Held by TCRdb, this immuneACCESS table contains in-frame sequences only and omits some clones. Under half of the omission traces to an unresolved V gene where checked; the cause of the rest is unknown. The D gene and trimming were derived from the DNA, and the V and J assignments and clone size from that table. The sample contains approximately 150,000 clones, 88% of them found a single time. The ten top clones hold 1.8% of the sample.

The CDR3 covers 13 residues, taking in both the cysteine and the phenylalanine. Solely the CDR3 DNA is kept, with 39 bases framed from the first base. The V and J ends are trimmed by 4 bases and 6 bases, leaving 12 bases between them. The germline V gene (reference sequence) gives CDR1 as LGHDT and CDR2 as YNNKEL. The chain joins TRBV3-1 (or the pseudogene TRBV3-2) to TRBJ1-2; the D gene is possibly TRBD1, with 5 bases matching. The sequence was obtained from a man between 65 and 79 years old with acute or convalescent COVID-19. The sample consisted of peripheral blood. The bases are TGTGCCAGCAGCCTGACAGTGGTAGATGGCTACACCTTC. Its amino acids are CASSLTVVDGYTF.